This TCR beta chain appears in the sequencing data of a study of blood T cell repertoires in COVID-19. The wider study: Acute-phase and convalescent COVID-19 samples originated in the United States, Italy and Spain. PBMCs, B-cell-depleted T cells, or T cells provided the cDNA or gDNA that made up the material.

Authors' processing steps: Cell counts per sample came from amplifying reference gene primers. Libraries were prepared by immunoSEQ multiplex PCR; TCRdb keeps only in-frame clonotypes and omits some of them. For V, J and clone size, that table is used; D and trimming come from the DNA. Of tens of thousands of clones in the sample, roughly 88% were seen once. J was trimmed by 4 bases and V by 2 bases; bases with no gene match: 4. Germline CDR1 and CDR2: SGHRS and YFSETQ. CDR3 length equals 15 residues. Patients of the Seattle cohort, enrolled during active infection, were followed longitudinally. The chain carries TRBV5-1 and TRBJ1-2, with TRBD1 matching over 11 bases. The TCR sequence derives from a woman aged 55-75 years with COVID-19, enrolled during active disease. The specimen sequenced was peripheral blood. CDR3 sequence reads: CASSFGQGASYGYTF. CDR3 nucleotide sequence: TGCGCCAGCAGCTTCGGACAGGGGGCCTCCTATGGCTACACCTTC.